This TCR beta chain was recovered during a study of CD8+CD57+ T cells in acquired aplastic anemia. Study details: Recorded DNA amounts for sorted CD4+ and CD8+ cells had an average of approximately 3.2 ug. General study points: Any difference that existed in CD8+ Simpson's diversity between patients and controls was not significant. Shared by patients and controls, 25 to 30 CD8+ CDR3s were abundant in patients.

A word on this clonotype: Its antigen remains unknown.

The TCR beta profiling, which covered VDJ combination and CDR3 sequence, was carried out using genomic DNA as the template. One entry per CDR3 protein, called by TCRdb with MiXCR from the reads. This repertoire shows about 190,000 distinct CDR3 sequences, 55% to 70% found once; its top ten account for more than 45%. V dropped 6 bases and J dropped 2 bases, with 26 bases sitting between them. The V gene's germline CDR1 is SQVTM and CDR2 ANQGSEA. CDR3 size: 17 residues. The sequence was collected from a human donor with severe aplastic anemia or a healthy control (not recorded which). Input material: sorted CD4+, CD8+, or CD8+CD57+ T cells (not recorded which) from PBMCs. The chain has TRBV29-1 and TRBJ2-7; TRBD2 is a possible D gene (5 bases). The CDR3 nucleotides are TGCAGCGTATCGGGGTACAGCCTGGAAAAGATCACCTACGAGCAGTACTTC. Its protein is CSVSGYSLEKITYEQYF.